A single sample gave rise to the 5 T cell receptor beta chains below, sequenced in a study of T-cell memory formation after mild COVID-19. One entry per CDR3 protein, called by TCRdb with MiXCR from the 5' RACE reads. The data contain around 210,000 distinct CDR3 sequences, just over 9.5% of them singletons. The sample consisted of PBMCs or a T cell subset sorted from them (not recorded which). The receptors here all came from a man aged 18 to 35 who had mild COVID-19 (a few samples of this study predate the infection). Cell type and time point are not known.

This clonotype appeared many times. The rearrangement uses TRBV5-1 and TRBJ1-4, with a possible D match to TRBD1 (6 bases). The CDR3 extends over 14 amino acids. With 4 bases removed from V and 7 bases from J, the gap between germline ends came to 14 bases. Germline CDR1 and CDR2: SGHRS and YFSETQ. The CDR3 DNA follows: TGCGCCAGCAGCGTCGGACAGAGTGTTGAAAAACTGTTTTTT. Translation gives CASSVGQSVEKLFF.

In its sample, this clonotype was seen a few times. The V and J genes are TRBV5-4 and TRBJ2-1; 13 nucleotides agree with TRBD2. After removal of 1 base from V and 6 bases from J, the junction contained 1 base not matched to a gene. This CDR3 contains 15 residues. The germline gives CDR1 SGHNT, CDR2 YYREEE (reference sequence). For the CDR3, the DNA is TGTGCCAGCAGCTTGCGACTAGCGGGGGGCAATGAGCAGTTCTTC. Translation gives CASSLRLAGGNEQFF.

This clonotype was seen a few times. The chain employs TRBV18 and TRBJ2-2; 9 bases align to TRBD1. CDR1 and CDR2 (germline): KGHSH, LQKENI. Losses at the gene ends were 5 bases for V and 3 bases for J; bases not matched to a gene: 7. The CDR3 contains 16 residues. Written as DNA, the CDR3 is TGTGCCAGCTCAACCACAGGGGGCCAGGACACCGGGGAGCTGTTTTTT. This codes for CASSTTGGQDTGELFF.

This clonotype has at least ten counts. V gene TRBV4-2 combines with J gene TRBJ2-5; D is possibly TRBD1 (6 bases). Trimming removed 3 bases at V and 5 bases at J, with 13 bases between. Germline V gene data show CDR1 as LGHNA and CDR2 as YNFKEQ. The CDR3 runs to 14 residues. CDR3 bases: TGTGCCAGCAGCCAGAGAGGGGGTTCTGAGACCCAGTACTTC. Protein product: CASSQRGGSETQYF.

This clonotype was seen ten or more times. The V call is TRBV12-3 or TRBV12-4, the J call TRBJ2-7, with 9 bases identical to TRBD1. This CDR3 has 14 amino acids. After removal of 6 bases from V and 0 bases from J, the junction contained 3 bases not matched to a gene. The CDR3 sequence: CASSRQGGSYEQYF. CDR3 nucleotides: TGTGCCAGCAGCCGACAGGGGGGCTCCTACGAGCAGTACTTC.